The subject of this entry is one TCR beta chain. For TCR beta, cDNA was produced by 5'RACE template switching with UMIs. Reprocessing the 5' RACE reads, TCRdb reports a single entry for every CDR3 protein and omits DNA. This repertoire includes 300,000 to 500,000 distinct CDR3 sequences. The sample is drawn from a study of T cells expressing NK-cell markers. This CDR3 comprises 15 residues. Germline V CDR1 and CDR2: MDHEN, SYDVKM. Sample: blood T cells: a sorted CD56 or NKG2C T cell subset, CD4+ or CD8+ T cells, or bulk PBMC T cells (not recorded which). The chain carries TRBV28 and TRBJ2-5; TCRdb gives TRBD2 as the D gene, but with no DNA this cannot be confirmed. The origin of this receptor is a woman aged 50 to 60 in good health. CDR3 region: CASSPPAVGEETQYF.